This TCR beta chain was obtained from a study of cytomegalovirus exposure and HLA in healthy donors. Study findings and constraints: High sensitivity and specificity were reportedly achieved when the classifier diagnosed cytomegalovirus status. Subsequent analysis showed first-cohort TCR clusters tending to co-occur in over a hundred validation repertoires.

Sequencing was performed with immunoSEQ multiplex PCR; in TCRdb, only in-frame clones are kept and a portion is missing. The sample lists approximately 71,000 clones, about 94% occurring once. Comment on this clone: Its antigen is currently unknown.

The V gene's germline CDR1 is SGHRS and CDR2 YFSETQ. V dropped 5 bases and J dropped 3; count of bases not matched to a gene: 12. The CDR3 has 16 amino acids. The J gene is TRBJ1-1, the V gene TRBV5-1, with 8 bases aligning to TRBD1. The receptor comes from a young woman in good health and CMV-seronegative. The sample taken for sequencing was PBMCs. Here the CDR3 DNA reads TGCGCCAGCAGATCTTCCGGGACAGGTTTAGACACTGAAGCTTTCTTT. Its translation: CASRSSGTGLDTEAFF. Full variable domain (remainder filled in from reference TRBV5-1 and TRBJ1-1): KAGVTQTPRYLIKTRGQQVTLSCSPISGHRSVSWYQQTPGQGLQFLFEYFSETQRNKGNFPGRFSGRQFSNSRSEMNVSTLELGDSALYLCASRSSGTGLDTEAFFGQGTRLTVV.